Below, one T cell receptor beta chain is given with its context. This record comes from a study of CD8 T cells in Susac syndrome. Sequencing of TCR beta was performed on blood CD8+ T cells and on blood CD4+ T cells. The multiple sclerosis control cohort comprised treatment-naive individuals presenting with stable or active relapsing-remitting disease. Bulk CD8+ and CD4+ cells came from magnetic negative isolation; CD8+ TEMRA by FACS. Germline V CDR1 and CDR2: MNHEY, SMNVEV (reference sequence). This CDR3 is 15 amino acids long. V lost 4 bases to trimming and J lost 6 bases; unmatched junction nucleotides: 4. Random hexamers were used to reverse transcribe an amount of about 0.45 to 1 ug RNA. An immunoSEQ multiplex PCR amplified TCR beta CDR3 over 54 Vbeta and 13 Jbeta. MiXCR, applied by TCRdb to the immunoSEQ multiplex PCR reads, yields one record per CDR3 protein. This table holds 100,000 to 150,000 distinct CDR3 sequences, roughly 93% found once.

The J gene is TRBJ1-6, the V gene TRBV27, with 9 positions matching TRBD1. Sequencing input: CD8+ T cells from PBMCs. The clonotype originates from a human donor with multiple sclerosis. The CDR3 protein is CASSSDRGGNSPLHF. CDR3 DNA: TGTGCCAGCAGTTCGGACAGGGGCGGTAATTCACCCCTCCACTTT.